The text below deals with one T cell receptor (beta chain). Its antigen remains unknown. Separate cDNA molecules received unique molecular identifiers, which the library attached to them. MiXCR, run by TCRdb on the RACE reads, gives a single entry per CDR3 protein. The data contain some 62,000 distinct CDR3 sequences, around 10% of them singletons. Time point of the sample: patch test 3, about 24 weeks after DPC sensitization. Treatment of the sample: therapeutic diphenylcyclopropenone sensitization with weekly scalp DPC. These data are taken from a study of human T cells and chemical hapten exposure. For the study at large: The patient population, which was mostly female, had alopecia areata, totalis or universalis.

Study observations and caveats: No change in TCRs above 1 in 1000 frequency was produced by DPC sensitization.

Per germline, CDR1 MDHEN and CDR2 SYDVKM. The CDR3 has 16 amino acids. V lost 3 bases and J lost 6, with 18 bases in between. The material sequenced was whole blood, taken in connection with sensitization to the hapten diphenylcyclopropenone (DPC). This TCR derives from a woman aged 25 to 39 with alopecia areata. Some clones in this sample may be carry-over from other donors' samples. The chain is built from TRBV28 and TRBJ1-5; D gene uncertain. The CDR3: CASSFNKEPIGQPQHF. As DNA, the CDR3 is TGTGCCAGCAGTTTTAATAAGGAACCGATCGGTCAGCCCCAGCATTTT.